The 29 T cell receptor beta chains presented below share a single source sample, sequenced in a study of CD8 T cells in Susac syndrome. When the RNA was reverse transcribed, random hexamers were used with an input of roughly 0.5 to 1 ug. TCRdb recomputed calls from the immunoSEQ multiplex PCR reads with MiXCR, one row per CDR3 protein. Found here are about 130,000 distinct CDR3 sequences, around 94% of them singletons; the top ten hold over 0.065%. Sequencing used CD4+ T cells from PBMCs. These receptors all stem from a human donor in good health.

V usage is TRBV7-9 and J usage is TRBJ2-7; the match to TRBD2 covers 9 bases. The CDR3 extends over 14 amino acids. V was clipped by 1 base and J by 5 bases; unmatched bases: 3. Germline V gene sequence: CDR1 SEHNR, CDR2 FQNEAQ (reference sequence). Here the CDR3 DNA reads TGTGCCAGCAGCTTAGGCGGGAGGGCCGACGAGCAGTACTTC. Amino acid sequence: CASSLGGRADEQYF.

This clonotype was found once. The V call is TRBV5-1, the J call TRBJ2-2, with TRBD2 identical over 11 bases. CDR3 size: 17 residues. With 4 bases clipped from V and 0 bases from J, the junction kept 5 bases outside the gene matches. CDR1 SGHRS and CDR2 YFSETQ come from the germline V gene. For the CDR3, the DNA is TGCGCCAGCAGCGTTGGACTAGCGGGCTCGAACACCGGGGAGCTGTTTTTT. It yields the protein CASSVGLAGSNTGELFF.

The chain couples TRBV4-1 to TRBJ1-3; no reliable D call. This CDR3 is 14 amino acids long. The V gene's germline CDR1 is MGHRA and CDR2 YSYEKL. V was clipped by 4 bases and J by 4 bases, with 11 bases between them. As DNA, the CDR3 is TGCGCCAGCAGCCGTGAACCCTCCGGAAACACCATATATTTT. It yields the protein CASSREPSGNTIYF.

This chain joins TRBV7-9 and TRBJ2-7, with no clear D. The CDR3 covers 11 residues. V shed 1 base and J shed 7 bases, with 5 bases lying between them. Per the germline V gene, CDR1 is SEHNR and CDR2 is FQNEAQ (reference sequence). The CDR3 loop reads CASSLDREQYF. For the CDR3, the DNA is TGTGCCAGCAGCTTAGACCGGGAGCAGTACTTC. Full variable domain (outside the CDR3, taken from reference TRBV7-9 and TRBJ2-7): DTGVSQNPRHKITKRGQNVTFRCDPISEHNRLYWYRQTLGQGPEFLTYFQNEAQLEKSRLLSDRFSAERPKGSFSTLEIQRTEQGDSAMYLCASSLDREQYFGPGTRLTVT.

The genes are TRBV7-8 and TRBJ2-6, with D perhaps TRBD1 or TRBD2 (5 bases each). Germline values: CDR1 SGHVS, CDR2 FQNEAQ. Trimming stripped 8 bases from V and 8 bases from J, with 19 bases between. This CDR3 comprises 15 residues. Here the CDR3 reads CASQLREGYTNVLTF. CDR3 nucleotides: TGTGCCAGCCAACTACGCGAGGGGTATACCAACGTCCTGACTTTC.

The gene calls are TRBV10-3 and TRBJ2-7; D is undetermined. The CDR3 is 13 residues long. Trimming stripped 5 bases from V and 1 base from J, with 9 bases between. Germline CDR1 and CDR2: ENHRY and SYGVKD. In DNA form, the CDR3 reads TGTGCCATCAGTTTTAGCCTATCCTACGAGCAGTACTTC. Translation: CAISFSLSYEQYF.

The chain combines TRBV4-3 with TRBJ2-5, with 7 bases fitting TRBD2. The germline CDR1 and CDR2 sequences are LGHNA and YSLEER. After removal of 0 bases from V and 6 bases from J, the junction contained 4 bases not matched to a gene. The CDR3 runs to 14 residues. The CDR3 DNA reads TGCGCCAGCAGCCAAGATCGCGGGGGACAGACCCAGTACTTC. This gives the protein CASSQDRGGQTQYF.

The V and J genes are TRBV29-1 and TRBJ1-1; 7 bases align to TRBD1. This CDR3 comprises 13 residues. The ends lost 4 bases at V and 0 bases at J; junction bases unmatched: 2. The germline V gene has CDR1 SQVTM and CDR2 ANQGSEA. This CDR3 reads CSVGGQMNTEAFF. The CDR3 nucleotides read TGCAGCGTTGGGGGACAGATGAACACTGAAGCTTTCTTT.

CDR3 loop: CSARDLARWETQYF. The CDR3 nucleotides are TGCAGTGCTAGAGATCTGGCTAGATGGGAGACCCAGTACTTC. The chain uses TRBV20-1 and TRBJ2-5; no reliable D call. Per germline, CDR1 DFQATT and CDR2 SNEGSKA (reference sequence). CDR3 size: 14 residues. Between the trimmed V and J ends, which lost 0 bases and 5 bases, there was a span of 13 bases.

The genes are TRBV7-9 and TRBJ1-1, with TRBD1 matching 8 bases. Germline CDR1 and CDR2: SEHNR and FQNEAQ (reference sequence). This CDR3 spans 14 amino acids. J lost 1 base, V lost 2 bases, and 0 bases had no gene match. CDR3 amino acids: CASSLQGANTEAFF. The CDR3 DNA sequence: TGTGCCAGCAGCTTACAGGGGGCGAACACTGAAGCTTTCTTT.

The CDR3 DNA sequence: TGTGCCAGCAGGGTTGGGACAGGTCACACAGATACGCAGTATTTT. It yields the protein CASRVGTGHTDTQYF. This chain links TRBV7-2 with TRBJ2-3; 8 positions match TRBD1. The CDR3 consists of 15 residues. V shed 6 bases, J shed 2 bases, and the junction held 7 bases outside the gene matches. Germline CDR1 and CDR2: SGHTA and FQGNSA.

The genes are TRBV7-9 and TRBJ2-5; TRBD2 agrees at 9 bases. The CDR3 runs 13 residues. From germline, CDR1 is SEHNR and CDR2 FQNEAQ (reference sequence). V shed 6 bases, J shed 3 bases, and the junction held 2 bases outside the gene matches. Here the CDR3 DNA reads TGTGCCAGCAGGTCTAGCGGGAAAGAGACCCAGTACTTC. Encoded protein: CASRSSGKETQYF.

The chain uses TRBV2 and TRBJ2-5; D is possibly TRBD1 (6 bases). V lost 8 bases and J lost 0, with 7 bases in between. The CDR3 sequence is 12 residues long. The germline gives CDR1 SNHLY, CDR2 FYNNEI. The CDR3 nucleotides read TGTGCCAGCCGGACAGACCAAGAGACCCAGTACTTC. This gives the protein CASRTDQETQYF.

V gene TRBV3-1 combines with J gene TRBJ1-1; no clear D. Looked up from germline, CDR1 is LGHDT and CDR2 is YNNKEL (reference sequence). The CDR3 runs to 13 residues. V was clipped by 1 base and J by 1 base, with 4 bases between them. The chain's CDR3 is CASSQGRNTEAFF. The CDR3 nucleotides read TGTGCCAGCAGCCAAGGCCGGAACACTGAAGCTTTCTTT.

The chain carries TRBV6-8 and TRBJ2-4; 9 bases line up with TRBD1. CDR3 length: 14 residues. Losses at the gene ends were 4 bases for V and 8 bases for J; bases not matched to a gene: 6. From germline, CDR1 is MNHGY and CDR2 SAAAGT. In DNA, the CDR3 is TGTGCCAGCAGTTTGCGACAGGGGGAGGACATTCAGTACTTC. Translated, it gives CASSLRQGEDIQYF.

The chain uses TRBV7-9 and TRBJ2-7, with 10 bases matching TRBD1. The CDR3 is 16 residues long. V was clipped by 3 bases and J by 5 bases; unmatched bases: 10. The germline V gene encodes CDR1 SEHNR and CDR2 FQNEAQ (reference sequence). The CDR3 region is CASSLIPGQGTHEQYF. As DNA, the CDR3 is TGTGCCAGCAGCTTGATACCGGGACAGGGGACCCACGAGCAGTACTTC.

The chain couples TRBV30 to TRBJ1-1; D is unresolved. The CDR3 is 13 amino acids. Germline CDR1 is GTSNPN and CDR2 is SVGIG (reference sequence). Trimming pared 2 bases from V and 10 bases from J, leaving 17 bases between. The CDR3 DNA follows: TGTGCCTGGAGTTCCACCAGGCACGGGCCAGCTTTCTTT. Protein sequence: CAWSSTRHGPAFF.

This chain links TRBV10-3 with TRBJ2-2; 7 bases are shared with TRBD2. Trimming cost V 0 bases and J 3 bases; bases outside gene matches: 7. The germline V gene encodes CDR1 ENHRY and CDR2 SYGVKD. This CDR3 is 17 amino acids long. The CDR3 loop reads CAISESIREGDTGELFF. The CDR3 nucleotides read TGTGCCATCAGTGAGTCGATCAGGGAGGGCGACACCGGGGAGCTGTTTTTT.

The rearrangement links TRBV5-1 to TRBJ2-7, with a weak D call TRBD1 (5 bases). The V and J ends lost 2 bases and 1 base respectively, with 16 bases between them. The germline V gene has CDR1 SGHRS and CDR2 YFSETQ. The CDR3 spans 16 residues. The CDR3 spells CASSLATVTFSYEQYF. In DNA form, the CDR3 reads TGCGCCAGCAGCTTAGCGACAGTTACTTTTTCCTACGAGCAGTACTTC.

The chain combines TRBV11-2 with TRBJ1-1, with TRBD1 as a possible D gene (5 bases). The germline V gene has CDR1 SGHAT and CDR2 FQNNGV. The CDR3 spans 14 residues. Trimming stripped 5 bases from V and 5 bases from J, with 15 bases between. For the CDR3, the DNA is TGTGCCAGCAGCACGCAGGGTTTGGAGACTGAAGCTTTCTTT. It yields the protein CASSTQGLETEAFF.

The chain employs TRBV29-1 and TRBJ2-3; 7 nucleotides align to TRBD1. The length of the CDR3 is 17 residues. Germline lookup yields CDR1 SQVTM and CDR2 ANQGSEA. V gave up 0 bases and J gave up 4 bases; unmatched junction bases: 13. The CDR3 DNA reads TGCAGCGTTGAAGATAGGACAGGAGCCTGGGGCGCAGATACGCAGTATTTT. It yields the protein CSVEDRTGAWGADTQYF.

The J gene is TRBJ1-2, the V gene TRBV7-6; maybe TRBD1 (5 bases). The CDR3 has 16 amino acids. CDR1 is SGHVS, CDR2 FNYEAQ, per germline. The V and J ends lost 4 bases and 2 bases respectively, with 17 bases between them. The CDR3 coding sequence is TGTGCCAGCAGCTCTACTATGAGGGGTGCCAACTATGGCTACACCTTC. It yields the protein CASSSTMRGANYGYTF. Drawing the rest from reference TRBV7-6 and TRBJ1-2, the complete variable domain is GAGVSQSPRYKVTKRGQDVALRCDPISGHVSLYWYRQALGQGPEFLTYFNYEAQQDKSGLPNDRFSAERPEGSISTLTIQRTEQRDSAMYRCASSSTMRGANYGYTFGSGTRLTVV.

V and J are TRBV6-2 or TRBV6-3 and TRBJ1-5; D uncertain. This CDR3 has 15 amino acids. Trimming removed 5 bases at V and 0 bases at J, with 11 bases between. The V gene's germline CDR1 is MNHEY and CDR2 SVGEGT. The CDR3 region has the DNA TGTGCCAGCAGTCGGTCCCGGGCTAGCAATCAGCCCCAGCATTTT. Protein sequence: CASSRSRASNQPQHF.

There are a few counts of this clonotype. This sequence joins TRBV12-3 or TRBV12-4 and TRBJ1-1; D not certain. The CDR3 is 13 residues long. V was trimmed by 1 base and J by 4 bases, leaving 7 bases between them. The CDR3 protein is CASSLEVGTEAFF. In nucleotides, the CDR3 is TGTGCCAGCAGTTTAGAGGTGGGCACTGAAGCTTTCTTT.

This chain connects TRBV29-1 to TRBJ2-3; D gene ambiguous. The CDR3 has 12 residues. Per the germline V gene, CDR1 is SQVTM and CDR2 is ANQGSEA. The V and J ends lost 4 bases and 5 bases respectively, with 10 bases between them. CDR3 loop: CSVGAPQDTQYF. CDR3 bases: TGCAGCGTTGGAGCCCCTCAAGATACGCAGTATTTT.

J is TRBJ1-1 and V is TRBV29-1; 8 bases align to TRBD1. Trimming at V came to 4 bases and at J to 2 bases, leaving 12 bases not matched to a gene. The CDR3 covers 16 residues. Germline V CDR1 and CDR2: SQVTM, ANQGSEA. Written as DNA, the CDR3 is TGCAGCGTTGGCCTGGACCAGGGGGCTTTAAACACTGAAGCTTTCTTT. Amino acids: CSVGLDQGALNTEAFF.

The CDR3 nucleotides are TGTGCCAGCAGCCGGCCATTAGCGGGGCCTACCTACGAGCAGTACTTC. Protein product: CASSRPLAGPTYEQYF. The genes are TRBV7-2 and TRBJ2-7; 8 bases align to TRBD2. The junction had 11 bases not matched to a gene; V was cut back by 5 bases and J by 2 bases. CDR3 length: 16 amino acids. CDR1 is SGHTA and CDR2 is FQGNSA in the germline V gene.

The CDR3 DNA is TGTGCCAGCAGCCAAGGGGGTAGCTTGAATGAGCAGTTCTTC. This encodes CASSQGGSLNEQFF. The V and J genes are TRBV14 and TRBJ2-1; D is undetermined. The CDR3 spans 14 residues. Trimming shortened V by 1 base and J by 7 bases, and 11 bases separated the two germline ends. Germline loops: CDR1 SGHDN, CDR2 FVKESK.

V gene TRBV20-1 combines with J gene TRBJ2-7; D uncertain. Germline-derived CDR1 and CDR2 are DFQATT and SNEGSKA (reference sequence). The CDR3 contains 12 residues. Trimming removed 1 base at V and 0 bases at J, with 4 bases between. The chain's CDR3 is CSARGTSYEQYF. The CDR3 DNA reads TGCAGTGCTAGAGGCACCTCCTACGAGCAGTACTTC.